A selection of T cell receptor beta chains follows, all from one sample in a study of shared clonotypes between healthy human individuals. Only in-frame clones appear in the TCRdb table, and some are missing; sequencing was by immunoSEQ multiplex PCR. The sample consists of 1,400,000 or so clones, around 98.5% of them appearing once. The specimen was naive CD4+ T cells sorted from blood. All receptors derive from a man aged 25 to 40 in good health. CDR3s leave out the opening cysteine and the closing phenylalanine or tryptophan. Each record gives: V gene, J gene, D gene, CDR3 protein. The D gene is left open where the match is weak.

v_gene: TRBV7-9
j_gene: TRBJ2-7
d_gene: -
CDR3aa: ASSLGDIQGRHEQY

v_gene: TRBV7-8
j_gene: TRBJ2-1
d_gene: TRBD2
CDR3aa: ASSLGLAGGSNEQF

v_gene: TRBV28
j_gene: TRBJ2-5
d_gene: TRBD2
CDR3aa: ASSDWIGLAGVQETQY

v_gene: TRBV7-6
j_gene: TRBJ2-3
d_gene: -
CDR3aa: ASSLRSGQFSDTQY

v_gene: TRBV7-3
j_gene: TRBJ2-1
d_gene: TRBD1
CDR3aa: ASSLSGGGEQF

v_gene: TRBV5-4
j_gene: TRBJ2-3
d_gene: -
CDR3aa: ASSPAGLTDTQY

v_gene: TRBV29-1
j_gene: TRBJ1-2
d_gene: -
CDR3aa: SVEGWRGNYGYT

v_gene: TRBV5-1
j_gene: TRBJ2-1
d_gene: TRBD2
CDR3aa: ASSAEGLAGGYNEQF

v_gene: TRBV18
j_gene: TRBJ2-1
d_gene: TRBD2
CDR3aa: ASSLTHTLAGYNEQF

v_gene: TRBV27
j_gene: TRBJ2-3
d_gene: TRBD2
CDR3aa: ASSGAGGLPDTQY

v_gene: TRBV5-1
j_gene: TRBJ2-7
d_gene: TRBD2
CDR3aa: ASGGEGRAPYEQY

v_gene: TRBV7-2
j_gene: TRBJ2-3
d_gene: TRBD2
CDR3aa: ASSLAVQLAGRPSTDTQY

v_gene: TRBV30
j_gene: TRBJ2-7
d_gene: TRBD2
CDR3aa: AWGPGLATQYEQY

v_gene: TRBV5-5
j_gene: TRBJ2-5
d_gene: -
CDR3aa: ASTRDRSAETQY

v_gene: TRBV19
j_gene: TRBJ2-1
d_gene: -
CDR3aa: ASSKPYEQF

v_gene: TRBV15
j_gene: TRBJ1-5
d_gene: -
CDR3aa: ATSRDRGREPQH

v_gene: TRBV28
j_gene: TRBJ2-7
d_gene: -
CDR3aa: ASSFTTGTGRYEQY

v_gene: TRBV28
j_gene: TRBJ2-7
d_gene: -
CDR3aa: ASSAPISFSYEQY

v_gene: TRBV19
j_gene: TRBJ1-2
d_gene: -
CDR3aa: ASSMSGTKGTLFGYT

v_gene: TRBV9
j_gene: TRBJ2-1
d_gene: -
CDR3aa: ASSVGSRNTANEQF

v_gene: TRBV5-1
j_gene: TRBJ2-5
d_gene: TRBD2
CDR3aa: ASSYGLAVQETQY

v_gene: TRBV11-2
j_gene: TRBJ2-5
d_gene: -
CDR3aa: ASSFGSQETQY